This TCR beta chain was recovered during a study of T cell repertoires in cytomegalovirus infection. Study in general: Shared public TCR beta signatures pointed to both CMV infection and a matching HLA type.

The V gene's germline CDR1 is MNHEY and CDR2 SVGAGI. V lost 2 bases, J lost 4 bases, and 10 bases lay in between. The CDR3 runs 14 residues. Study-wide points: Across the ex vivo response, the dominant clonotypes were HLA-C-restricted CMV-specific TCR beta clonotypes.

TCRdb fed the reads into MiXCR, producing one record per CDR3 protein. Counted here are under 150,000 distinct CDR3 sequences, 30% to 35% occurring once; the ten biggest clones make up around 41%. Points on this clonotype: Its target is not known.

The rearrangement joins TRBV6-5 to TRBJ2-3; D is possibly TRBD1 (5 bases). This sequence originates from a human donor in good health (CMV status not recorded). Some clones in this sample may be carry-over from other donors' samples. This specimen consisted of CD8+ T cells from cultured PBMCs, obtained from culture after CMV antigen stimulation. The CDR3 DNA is TGTGCCAGCAGTTACCCAGGGCCCGCAGATACGCAGTATTTT. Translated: CASSYPGPADTQYF.